This T cell receptor beta chain was recovered during a study of cytomegalovirus exposure and HLA in healthy donors. Primers for the PCR totalled 60 Vbeta and 13 Jbeta. Only in-frame clones appear in the TCRdb table, and some are missing; sequencing was by immunoSEQ multiplex PCR. The table includes about 120,000 clones, 81% detected once. Findings and caveats of the study: In a later analysis, several top co-occurrence clusters appeared linked to parvovirus B19, influenza, CMV and Epstein-Barr virus.

In regard to this clone: Its cognate antigen is unknown.

Germline V gene lookup returns CDR1 MNHEY and CDR2 SMNVEV (reference sequence). The CDR3 runs to 12 residues. V shed 6 bases, J shed 11 bases, and the junction held 7 bases outside the gene matches. The clonotype originates from a woman aged 40-49 years in good health and CMV-seronegative. V gene TRBV27 combines with J gene TRBJ1-2, with 9 bases aligning to TRBD1. Input material: PBMCs. The CDR3 reads CASSDRGVGYTF. In DNA, the CDR3 is TGTGCCAGCAGCGACAGGGGGGTCGGGTACACCTTC.